The 9 T cell receptor beta chains reported below all come from one sample, sequenced in a study of PD-L1 blockade in urothelial cancer. Some clones are missing from TCRdb's copy, which holds only in-frame ones; the method was immunoSEQ multiplex PCR. The repertoire holds some 23,000 clones, with roughly 84% as singletons. The time point is: peripheral blood 6 weeks after treatment start. The sample consisted of PBMCs, taken around atezolizumab (anti-PD-L1) treatment. The receptors here all came from a man aged 65 to 79 with urothelial cancer.

This chain links TRBV6-5 with TRBJ2-7, with 11 bases lining up with TRBD2. The CDR3 is 16 residues long. The V gene's germline CDR1 is MNHEY and CDR2 SVGAGI. Losses at the gene ends were 4 bases for V and 2 bases for J; bases not matched to a gene: 7. The CDR3 DNA sequence: TGTGCCAGCAGTTCCGGGACTAGCGGCTTTCCCTACGAGCAGTACTTC. Translating gives CASSSGTSGFPYEQYF.

This clone has more than one count but fewer than ten. The V call is TRBV5-1, the J call TRBJ2-7; D unclear. The CDR3 loop spans 13 amino acids. V lost 3 bases, J lost 1 base, and 8 bases lay in between. Germline lookup yields CDR1 SGHRS and CDR2 YFSETQ. CDR3 nucleotides: TGCGCCAGCAGCTCCTCCCCTTCCTACGAGCAGTACTTC. Protein sequence: CASSSSPSYEQYF. Full variable domain (missing parts from reference TRBV5-1 and TRBJ2-7): KAGVTQTPRYLIKTRGQQVTLSCSPISGHRSVSWYQQTPGQGLQFLFEYFSETQRNKGNFPGRFSGRQFSNSRSEMNVSTLELGDSALYLCASSSSPSYEQYFGPGTRLTVT.

The chain employs TRBV7-9 and TRBJ2-1; no reliable D call. This CDR3 contains 16 residues. Germline V gene sequence: CDR1 SEHNR, CDR2 FQNEAQ (reference sequence). V was trimmed by 3 bases and J by 7 bases, leaving 19 bases between them. This CDR3 is CASSFKRRVGGNEQFF. The CDR3 coding sequence is TGTGCCAGCAGCTTTAAGAGAAGAGTAGGCGGAAATGAGCAGTTCTTC.

The genes are TRBV2 and TRBJ2-7; D not certain. The V end lost 6 bases, the J end lost 6 bases, and 9 bases lay between the germline ends. CDR1 SNHLY and CDR2 FYNNEI come from the germline V gene. This CDR3 contains 11 residues. The CDR3 here is CASSDRSEQYF. DNA of the CDR3: TGTGCCAGCAGCGATAGAAGCGAGCAGTACTTC.

This clone showed up just a few times. V is TRBV4-1 and J is TRBJ2-1; 7 bases fit TRBD1. CDR1 and CDR2 from the germline V gene are MGHRA and YSYEKL. Trimming at V came to 7 bases and at J to 8 bases, leaving 8 bases not matched to a gene. This CDR3 is built from 13 residues. DNA for the CDR3: TGCGCCAGCAACGACAGGGATAGGTATGAGCAGTTCTTC. It codes for CASNDRDRYEQFF.

This chain links TRBV11-2 with TRBJ2-7; D is perhaps TRBD1 (6 bases). V was shortened by 0 bases and J by 2 bases, with 11 bases between the two germline ends. The CDR3 totals 15 residues. Germline V lookup: CDR1 SGHAT, CDR2 FQNNGV. CDR3 sequence reads: CASSLEETGTYEQYF. CDR3 sequence (DNA): TGTGCCAGCAGCTTAGAGGAGACAGGTACCTACGAGCAGTACTTC. Drawing the rest from reference TRBV11-2 and TRBJ2-7, the complete variable domain is EAGVAQSPRYKIIEKRQSVAFWCNPISGHATLYWYQQILGQGPKLLIQFQNNGVVDDSQLPKDRFSAERLKGVDSTLKIQPAKLEDSAVYLCASSLEETGTYEQYFGPGTRLTVT.

The chain uses TRBV5-1 and TRBJ2-1; TRBD2 matches at 11 bases. CDR3 length equals 17 residues. Trimming cost V 4 bases and J 1 base; bases outside gene matches: 7. The V gene's germline CDR1 is SGHRS and CDR2 YFSETQ. CDR3 sequence reads: CASSPSGLAVSYNEQFF. The CDR3 nucleotides are TGCGCCAGCAGCCCCTCGGGACTAGCGGTTTCCTACAATGAGCAGTTCTTC.

This chain uses TRBV27 with TRBJ1-2, with TRBD1 as a possible D gene (5 bases). Trimming removed 5 bases from V and 6 bases from J, with 19 bases in between. CDR3 length: 15 amino acids. CDR1 MNHEY and CDR2 SMNVEV come from the germline V gene (reference sequence). In DNA form, the CDR3 reads TGTGCCAGCAGTCAATCCGGCGGGGGACGAAATGGCTACACCTTC. As protein: CASSQSGGGRNGYTF.

V and J are TRBV19 and TRBJ2-5; 14 bases match TRBD2. The V gene's germline CDR1 is LNHDA and CDR2 SQIVND (reference sequence). The J segment lost 5 bases and the V segment lost 4 bases, leaving 9 bases of the junction unmatched. CDR3 length: 17 amino acids. DNA for the CDR3: TGTGCCAGTAGTACATGGACTAGCGGGGGGCCCAGGGAGACCCAGTACTTC. Protein sequence: CASSTWTSGGPRETQYF.